This T cell receptor (beta chain) is from a study of blood T cell repertoires in COVID-19 (dated by TCRdb to the early 2020s). In the study overall: Samples from collaborators originated in the United States, Italy and Spain and spanned both the acute and convalescent phases of COVID-19. Samples came from the ongoing ImmuneRACE study (first 160 participants) plus 1,254 subjects from 6 global collaborators. Where available, HLA class I and class II types were taken from metadata supplied by the sample provider and were not determined by assay-based typing. Deeply sampled blood TCRbeta repertoires from subjects exposed to, actively infected with, or recovered from COVID-19 were included in the dataset. The repertoires were released in a freely available public database intended as a resource for research on the immune response to SARS-CoV-2. Nearly every sample came with metadata listing a de-identified subject ID, COVID-19 status, age in years and sex. The material from the prospective study consisted of cDNA or gDNA derived from T cells, B-cell-depleted T cells, or PBMCs. The study at large found these results: The amount of clinical and demographic metadata varied by source and participant and was provided uncurated.

TCRbeta CDR3 regions were amplified from genomic DNA by means of the immunoSEQ Assay, a bias-controlled multiplex PCR. Per the source publication's procedure: Within the assay, amplification of reference gene primers was used to estimate how many nucleated cells each sample contained. To quantify the absolute abundance of each unique TCRbeta CDR3 rearrangement, sequence reads were collapsed and filtered. For each sample, productive Simpson clonality was calculated as the square root of Simpson's diversity index over productive rearrangements. TCRdb stores this immuneACCESS table with in-frame sequences only. Part of the clones is absent; in the studies checked, under half of the shortfall reflects unresolved V genes, and no reason is known for the rest. V and J calls plus clone size are reproduced from that table; the DNA served to infer D and trimming. The sample table shows a few hundred thousand clones, and about 89% are seen once. The ten largest clones take up around 0.88% of the sample.

Notes on this clone: It has no known antigen specificity. No qualities accompany the bases; no much larger clone lies one base away.

Spanning cysteine to phenylalanine, the CDR3 consists of 14 amino acids. CDR3 DNA only is kept here, 42 bases in frame from base 1. V is pared back by 0 bases and J by 9 bases, with 13 bases lying between the germline termini. CDR1 SGHRS and CDR2 YFSETQ are derived from the germline V gene. The collaborating institutions used their own protocols to collect whole blood in K2EDTA tubes. For TCRbeta analysis, collaborator samples were shipped as frozen whole blood, as isolated PBMCs, or as DNA extracted from either sample type. The sequenced material came from peripheral blood. Recombination connected TRBV5-1 to TRBJ2-4; the D gene cannot be resolved reliably. This clonotype was obtained from a man aged 25-40 years with acute or convalescent COVID-19. The nucleotide sequence reads TGCGCCAGCAGCTTGGGGCTCGAAGGCGGCATTCAGTACTTC. Translated, it reads CASSLGLEGGIQYF.